These 6 T cell receptor beta chains share one sample of origin, sequenced in a study of T cells after yellow fever vaccination. From the 5' RACE reads, TCRdb called clonotypes with MiXCR, one entry per CDR3 protein. The table includes a few hundred thousand distinct CDR3 sequences, more than 3.5% detected once. Sequenced material: PBMCs, taken 15 days after the yellow fever booster vaccination. The source is a man between 18 and 35 years old who received the YFV17D yellow fever vaccine.

This clonotype was recorded at least ten times. This chain joins TRBV7-2 and TRBJ1-2; D remains unclear. Germline CDR1 reads SGHTA; CDR2 reads FQGNSA. This CDR3 contains 19 residues. V lost 2 bases and J 0 bases, leaving 22 bases between the germline ends. The CDR3 DNA sequence: TGTGCCAGCAGCTTATCCCGAAGTTCTAGGGTAGGAGCTAACTATGGCTACACCTTC. Protein product: CASSLSRSSRVGANYGYTF.

This clonotype came up many times. The limits of the CDR3 on the DNA are not certain, so only TCRdb's listed CDR3 is given. The chain joins TRBV29-1 to TRBJ1-4; the D call of TRBD1 is as the table states it, not checked on the DNA. Germline V gene lookup returns CDR1 SQVTM and CDR2 ANQGSEA. The CDR3 spans 14 amino acids, including both terminal residues. CDR3 sequence: CSVLLSSTNEKLFF.

Many counts were recorded for this clonotype. The rearrangement uses TRBV12-3 or TRBV12-4 and TRBJ2-2; D is uncertain. This CDR3 is built from 12 residues. Trimming took 3 bases from V and 6 from J, leaving 5 bases between them. In DNA form, the CDR3 reads TGTGCCAGCAGTTTTCCGTCCGGGGAGCTGTTTTTT. Protein product: CASSFPSGELFF.

In this sample, this clonotype turned up many times. The V call is TRBV4-2, the J call TRBJ1-6, with D tentatively TRBD1 (5 bases). CDR1 LGHNA and CDR2 YNFKEQ come from the germline V gene. The CDR3 spans 15 residues. Between the trimmed V and J ends, which lost 4 bases and 8 bases, there was a span of 15 bases. This chain's CDR3 is CASSLGEGKHSPLHF. CDR3 in DNA: TGTGCCAGCAGCCTAGGGGAGGGGAAGCATTCACCCCTCCACTTT.

This clonotype was picked up many times. This chain connects TRBV7-8 to TRBJ1-2; TRBD1 matches 9 bases. Germline V gene sequence: CDR1 SGHVS, CDR2 FQNEAQ. V shed 5 bases and J 4 bases; nucleotides not matched to a gene: 5. The CDR3 has 14 amino acids. The CDR3 sequence is CASSVDRGFYGYTF. CDR3 sequence (DNA): TGTGCCAGCAGCGTAGACAGGGGGTTCTATGGCTACACCTTC.

This clonotype was seen many times. The chain combines TRBV29-1 with TRBJ1-1; D not certain. Trimming cost V 4 bases and J 0 bases, with 6 bases left between them. The length of the CDR3 is 12 residues. Germline V gene data show CDR1 as SQVTM and CDR2 as ANQGSEA. The CDR3 coding sequence is TGCAGCGTTGGCCATTTGAACACTGAAGCTTTCTTT. Translated: CSVGHLNTEAFF.